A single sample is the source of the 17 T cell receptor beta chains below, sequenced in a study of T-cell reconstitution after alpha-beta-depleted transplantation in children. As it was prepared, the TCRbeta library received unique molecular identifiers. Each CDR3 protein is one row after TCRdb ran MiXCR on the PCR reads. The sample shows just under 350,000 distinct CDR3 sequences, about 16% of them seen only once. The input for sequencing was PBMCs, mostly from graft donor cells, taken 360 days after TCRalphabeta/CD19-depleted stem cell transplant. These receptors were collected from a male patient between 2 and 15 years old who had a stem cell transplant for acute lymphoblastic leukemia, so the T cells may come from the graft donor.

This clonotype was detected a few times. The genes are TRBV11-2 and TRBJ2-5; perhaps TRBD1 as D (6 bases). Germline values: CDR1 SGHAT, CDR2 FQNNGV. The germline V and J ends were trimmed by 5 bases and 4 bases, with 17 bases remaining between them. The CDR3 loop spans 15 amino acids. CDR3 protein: CASSVAGTIGETQYF. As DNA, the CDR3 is TGTGCCAGCAGCGTCGCCGGGACAATAGGAGAGACCCAGTACTTC.

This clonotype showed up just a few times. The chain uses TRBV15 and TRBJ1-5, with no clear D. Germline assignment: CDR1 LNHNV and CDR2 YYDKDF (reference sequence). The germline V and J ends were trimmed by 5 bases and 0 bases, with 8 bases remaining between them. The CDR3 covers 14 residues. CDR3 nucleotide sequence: TGTGCCACCAGCCTATTAGCTAGCAATCAGCCCCAGCATTTT. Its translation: CATSLLASNQPQHF.

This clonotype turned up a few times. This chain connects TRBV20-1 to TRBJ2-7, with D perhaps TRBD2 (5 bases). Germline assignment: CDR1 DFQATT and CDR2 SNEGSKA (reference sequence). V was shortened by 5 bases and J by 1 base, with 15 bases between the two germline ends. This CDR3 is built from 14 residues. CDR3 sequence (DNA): TGCAGTGCTGGGGAGTCGAGTACATCCTACGAGCAGTACTTC. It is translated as CSAGESSTSYEQYF.

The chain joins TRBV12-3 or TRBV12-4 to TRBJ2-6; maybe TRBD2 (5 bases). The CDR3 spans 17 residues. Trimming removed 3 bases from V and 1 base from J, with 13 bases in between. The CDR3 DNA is TGTGCCAGCAGTTTCGCGGTTGGAGGTTCTGGGGCCAACGTCCTGACTTTC. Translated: CASSFAVGGSGANVLTF.

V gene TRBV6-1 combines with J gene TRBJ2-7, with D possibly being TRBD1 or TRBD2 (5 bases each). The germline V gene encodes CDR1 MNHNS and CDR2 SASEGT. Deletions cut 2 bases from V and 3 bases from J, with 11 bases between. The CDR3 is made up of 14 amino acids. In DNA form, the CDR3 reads TGTGCCAGCAGTGAATACGGGACCGGCTACGAGCAGTACTTC. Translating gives CASSEYGTGYEQYF.

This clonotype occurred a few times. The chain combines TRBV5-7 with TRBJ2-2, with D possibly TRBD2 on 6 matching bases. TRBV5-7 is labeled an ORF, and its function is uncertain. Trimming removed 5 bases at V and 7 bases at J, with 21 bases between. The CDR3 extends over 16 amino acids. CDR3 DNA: TGTGCCAGCAGTTATGTTCGACCCACGGAGGGCGGGGAGCTGTTTTTT. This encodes CASSYVRPTEGGELFF.

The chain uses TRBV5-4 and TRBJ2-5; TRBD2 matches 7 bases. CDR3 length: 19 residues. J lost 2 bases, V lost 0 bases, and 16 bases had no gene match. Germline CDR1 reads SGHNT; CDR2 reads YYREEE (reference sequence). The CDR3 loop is CASSLDVAGMWRLQETQYF. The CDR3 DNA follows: TGTGCCAGCAGCTTGGATGTAGCGGGTATGTGGCGACTTCAAGAGACCCAGTACTTC.

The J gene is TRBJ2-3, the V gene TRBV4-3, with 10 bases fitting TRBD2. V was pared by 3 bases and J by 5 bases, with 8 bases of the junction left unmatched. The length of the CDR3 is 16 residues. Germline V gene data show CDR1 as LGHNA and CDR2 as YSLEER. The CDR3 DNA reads TGCGCCAGCAGCCAGTCTCTAGCGGGAGAGGGAGATACGCAGTATTTT. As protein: CASSQSLAGEGDTQYF.

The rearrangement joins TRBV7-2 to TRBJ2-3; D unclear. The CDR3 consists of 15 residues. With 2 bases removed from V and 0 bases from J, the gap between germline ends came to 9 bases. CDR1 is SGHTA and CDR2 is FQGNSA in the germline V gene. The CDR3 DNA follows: TGTGCCAGCAGCTTATTAACCATTAGCACAGATACGCAGTATTTT. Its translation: CASSLLTISTDTQYF.

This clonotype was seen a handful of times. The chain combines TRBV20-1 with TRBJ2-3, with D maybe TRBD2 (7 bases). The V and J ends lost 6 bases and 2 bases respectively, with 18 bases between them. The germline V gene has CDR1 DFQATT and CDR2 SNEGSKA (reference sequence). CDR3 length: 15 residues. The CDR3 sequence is CSARRGGHHTDTQYF. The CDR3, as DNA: TGCAGTGCGAGACGCGGGGGCCACCACACAGATACGCAGTATTTT.

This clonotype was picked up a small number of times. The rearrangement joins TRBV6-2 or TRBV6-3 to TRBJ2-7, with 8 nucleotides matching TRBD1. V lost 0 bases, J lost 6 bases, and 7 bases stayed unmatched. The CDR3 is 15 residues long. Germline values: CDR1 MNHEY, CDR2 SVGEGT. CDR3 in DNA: TGTGCCAGCAGTTACTCGGGACAGGCCTATAGCGAGCAGTACTTC. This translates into CASSYSGQAYSEQYF.

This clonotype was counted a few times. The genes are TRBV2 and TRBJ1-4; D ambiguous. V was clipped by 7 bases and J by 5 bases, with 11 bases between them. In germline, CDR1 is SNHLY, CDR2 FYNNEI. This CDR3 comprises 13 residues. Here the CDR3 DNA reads TGTGCCAGCACGGCAGCGGGAAATGAAAAACTGTTTTTT. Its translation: CASTAAGNEKLFF.

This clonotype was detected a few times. This CDR3 is CASSLPGHNTGELFF. CDR3 DNA: TGTGCCAGCAGTTTACCGGGACACAACACCGGGGAGCTGTTTTTT. This chain uses TRBV12-3 or TRBV12-4 with TRBJ2-2; perhaps TRBD1 as D (6 bases). Trimming shortened V by 2 bases and J by 2 bases, and 9 bases separated the two germline ends. This CDR3 is built from 15 residues.

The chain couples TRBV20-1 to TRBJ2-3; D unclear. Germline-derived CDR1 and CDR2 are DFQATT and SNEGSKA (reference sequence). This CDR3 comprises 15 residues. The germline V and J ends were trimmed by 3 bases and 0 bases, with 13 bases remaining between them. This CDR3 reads CSASVPPASTDTQYF. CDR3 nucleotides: TGCAGTGCTAGTGTCCCGCCCGCAAGCACAGATACGCAGTATTTT.

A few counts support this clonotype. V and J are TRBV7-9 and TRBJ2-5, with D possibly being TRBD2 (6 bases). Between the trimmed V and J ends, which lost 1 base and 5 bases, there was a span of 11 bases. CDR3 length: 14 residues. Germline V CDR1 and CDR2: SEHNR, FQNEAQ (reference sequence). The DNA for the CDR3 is TGTGCCAGCAGCTTAGGCGGGATACGGGAGACCCAGTACTTC. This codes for CASSLGGIRETQYF.

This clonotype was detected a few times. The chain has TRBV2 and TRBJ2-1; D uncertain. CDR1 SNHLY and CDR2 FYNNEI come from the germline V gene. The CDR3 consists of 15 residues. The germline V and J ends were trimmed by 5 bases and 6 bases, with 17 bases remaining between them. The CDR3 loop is CASSLRAYSSNEQFF. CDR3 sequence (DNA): TGTGCCAGCAGTCTCCGGGCCTATTCTTCCAATGAGCAGTTCTTC.

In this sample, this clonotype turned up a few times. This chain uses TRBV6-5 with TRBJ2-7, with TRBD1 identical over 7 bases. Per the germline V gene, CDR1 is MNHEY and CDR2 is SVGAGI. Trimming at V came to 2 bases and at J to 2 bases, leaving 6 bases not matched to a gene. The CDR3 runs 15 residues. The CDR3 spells CASSYNLGQAYEQYF. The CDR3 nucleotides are TGTGCCAGCAGTTACAACCTAGGACAGGCCTACGAGCAGTACTTC.